One sample yielded the 30 T cell receptor beta chains listed below, sequenced in a study of T cells in Graves' hyperthyroidism and ophthalmopathy. There were TCR beta CDR3 regions amplified from RNA transcripts. When the TCR CDR3 underwent first-round RT-PCR, the HTBI primer set was used. In TCRdb, the multiplex PCR reads were re-called with MiXCR into one record per CDR3 protein. Of under 350,000 distinct CDR3 sequences listed, roughly 13% are singletons. Source material: blood. The receptor set was obtained from a woman aged 35 to 49 with Graves' hyperthyroidism.

This clonotype has at least ten counts. The chain carries TRBV6-1 and TRBJ2-3; no firm D call. V lost 5 bases and J lost 3, with 9 bases in between. This CDR3 region has 13 residues. In germline, CDR1 is MNHNS, CDR2 SASEGT. CDR3 coding DNA: TGTGCCAGCAGTCACCCCCAGACAGATACGCAGTATTTT. This gives the protein CASSHPQTDTQYF.

There are many counts of this clonotype. The chain recombines TRBV6-1 with TRBJ1-1, with 7 nucleotides matching TRBD1. The CDR3 totals 15 residues. Per germline, CDR1 MNHNS and CDR2 SASEGT. Trimming took 5 bases from V and 3 from J; bases not matched to a gene: 9. The CDR3: CASSPRTGAYTEAFF. CDR3 nucleotide sequence: TGTGCCAGCAGTCCCCGGACAGGAGCCTACACTGAAGCTTTCTTT.

V gene TRBV6-2 or TRBV6-3 combines with J gene TRBJ2-5, with D maybe TRBD1 (6 bases). Per germline, CDR1 MNHEY and CDR2 SVGEGT. The CDR3 is 16 amino acids. V dropped 0 bases and J dropped 4 bases, with 15 bases sitting between them. The CDR3 loop reads CASSYSIRGLPETQYF. DNA of the CDR3: TGTGCCAGCAGTTACTCCATCAGGGGTCTTCCAGAGACCCAGTACTTC.

This clonotype was counted at least ten times. The CDR3 DNA reads TGCAGTGCTAGGGTCCCAAGTCAACTAGCGGGGTACACAGATACGCAGTATTTT. Protein: CSARVPSQLAGYTDTQYF. The J gene is TRBJ2-3, the V gene TRBV20-1; the match to TRBD2 covers 10 bases. V trimming: 3 bases; J trimming: 2 bases; junction bases outside the gene matches: 14. CDR3 length equals 18 residues. The germline gives CDR1 DFQATT, CDR2 SNEGSKA (reference sequence).

There are many counts of this clonotype. V gene TRBV6-1 combines with J gene TRBJ2-7; D tentatively fits TRBD1 or TRBD2 (6 bases each). Germline V gene data show CDR1 as MNHNS and CDR2 as SASEGT. V lost 10 bases and J 0 bases, leaving 19 bases between the germline ends. There are 15 residues in the CDR3. The CDR3 loop reads CATRAKGGSSYEQYF. The CDR3 nucleotides are TGTGCCACCCGAGCCAAGGGGGGAAGCTCCTACGAGCAGTACTTC.

Ten or more counts support this clonotype. The CDR3 DNA sequence: TGTGCCAGCAGCTTAGCATTAAACGAGCAGTACTTC. It encodes CASSLALNEQYF. The chain is built from TRBV7-9 and TRBJ2-7; D gene ambiguous. The CDR3 has 12 residues. CDR1 is SEHNR and CDR2 is FQNEAQ in the germline V gene (reference sequence). V lost 0 bases and J lost 5, with 5 bases in between.

The sample holds a few counts of this clonotype. The genes are TRBV3-1 and TRBJ2-1, with 10 bases identical to TRBD2. The germline V gene encodes CDR1 LGHDT and CDR2 YNNKEL (reference sequence). V lost 1 base to trimming and J lost 4 bases; unmatched junction nucleotides: 4. The CDR3 is 16 amino acids. CDR3: CASSQVTSGRYNEQFF. The CDR3 DNA is TGTGCCAGCAGCCAAGTGACTAGCGGGCGGTACAATGAGCAGTTCTTC.

This clonotype was seen many times. This sequence joins TRBV19 and TRBJ1-5, with unresolved D. The V end lost 8 bases, the J end lost 0 bases, and 14 bases lay between the germline ends. The CDR3 consists of 15 residues. The V gene's germline CDR1 is LNHDA and CDR2 SQIVND (reference sequence). CDR3 bases: TGTGCCAGTCAGCCAGGACGGTATAGCAATCAGCCCCAGCATTTT. Its translation is CASQPGRYSNQPQHF.

This clonotype was detected ten times or more. The chain employs TRBV28 and TRBJ2-1; 7 positions agree with TRBD2. This CDR3 spans 14 amino acids. With V trimmed by 5 bases and J by 8 bases, 9 bases remained unmatched. Looked up from germline, CDR1 is MDHEN and CDR2 is SYDVKM. Here the CDR3 DNA reads TGTGCCAGCAGTACAAGGACTAGGCGGGATGAGCAGTTCTTC. This gives the protein CASSTRTRRDEQFF.

In its sample, this clonotype was seen a few times. The CDR3 reads CASSPPGAADTQYF. Written as DNA, the CDR3 is TGTGCCAGCAGTCCCCCCGGGGCGGCAGATACGCAGTATTTT. This chain uses TRBV7-9 with TRBJ2-3, with D perhaps matching TRBD1 or TRBD2 (5 bases each). CDR3 length: 14 residues. V was shortened by 6 bases and J by 4 bases, with 14 bases between the two germline ends. CDR1 is SEHNR, CDR2 FQNEAQ, per germline (reference sequence). Together with reference TRBV7-9 and TRBJ2-3, the CDR3 gives the full variable domain: DTGVSQNPRHKITKRGQNVTFRCDPISEHNRLYWYRQTLGQGPEFLTYFQNEAQLEKSRLLSDRFSAERPKGSFSTLEIQRTEQGDSAMYLCASSPPGAADTQYFGPGTRLTVL.

This clonotype was seen many times. This chain uses TRBV27 with TRBJ1-1, with 7 bases fitting TRBD1. The germline CDR1 and CDR2 sequences are MNHEY and SMNVEV (reference sequence). V shed 5 bases and J 10 bases; nucleotides not matched to a gene: 7. The CDR3 loop spans 12 amino acids. The DNA of the CDR3 is TGTGCCAGCAGTCCACAGGGGAGGGTAGCTTTCTTT. Translating it yields CASSPQGRVAFF.

The CDR3 DNA follows: TGTGCCAGCAGCTTAGGCACGGAAAACTATGGCTACACCTTC. Translation: CASSLGTENYGYTF. The chain has TRBV11-1 and TRBJ1-2, with D uncertain. Germline V gene lookup returns CDR1 SGHAT and CDR2 FQDESV (reference sequence). The CDR3 consists of 14 residues. Trimming left V 1 base short and J 2 bases short, with 8 bases between.

This clonotype appeared a few times. J is TRBJ2-7 and V is TRBV20-1, with 12 bases matching TRBD2. From germline, CDR1 is DFQATT and CDR2 SNEGSKA (reference sequence). CDR3 length equals 17 residues. The J segment lost 7 bases and the V segment lost 4 bases, leaving 17 bases of the junction unmatched. The CDR3 nucleotides are TGCAGTGCTACGGGCCTAATTCTAGCGGGAGGGCCTGGGGAGCAGTACTTC. It codes for CSATGLILAGGPGEQYF.

This clonotype was observed many times. The chain couples TRBV29-1 to TRBJ2-1; 7 nucleotides match TRBD2. Germline-derived CDR1 and CDR2 are SQVTM and ANQGSEA. V shed 4 bases and J 0 bases; nucleotides not matched to a gene: 3. The CDR3 totals 14 residues. CDR3 in DNA: TGCAGCGTTGCTCGCGGGAGCTCCTACAATGAGCAGTTCTTC. Translated, it gives CSVARGSSYNEQFF.

This clonotype was counted a single time. The junction departs from the called germline gene at one end, perhaps through a read error. The CDR3 sequence: CASSPGYPSYEHYF. CDR3 DNA sequence: TGTGCCAGCTCACCAGGGTACCCCTCCTACGAGCACTACTTC. The chain uses TRBV18 and TRBJ2-7; D not certain. The CDR3 spans 14 residues. CDR1 and CDR2 (germline): KGHSH, LQKENI.

This clonotype was detected ten times or more. This rearrangement joins TRBV7-9 to TRBJ2-1, with TRBD1 as a possible D gene (6 bases). The germline V gene encodes CDR1 SEHNR and CDR2 FQNEAQ (reference sequence). This CDR3 is built from 16 residues. Trimming left V 0 bases short and J 8 bases short, with 17 bases between. Here the CDR3 reads CASSLAETGIVDEQFF. As DNA, the CDR3 is TGTGCCAGCAGCTTAGCGGAAACAGGGATTGTCGATGAGCAGTTCTTC.

At least ten counts were recorded for this clonotype. The gene calls are TRBV6-4 and TRBJ2-3; the match to TRBD2 covers 8 bases. The CDR3 is 14 amino acids. Per germline, CDR1 MRHNA and CDR2 SNTAGT. Trimming cost V 10 bases and J 5 bases; bases outside gene matches: 11. The chain's CDR3 is CANQRGFLEDTQYF. The CDR3 coding sequence is TGTGCCAACCAGCGGGGGTTCCTCGAAGATACGCAGTATTTT.

V gene TRBV13 combines with J gene TRBJ2-7; D may be TRBD2 (5 bases). The V and J ends lost 2 bases and 3 bases respectively, with 20 bases between them. The germline gives CDR1 PRHDT, CDR2 FYEKMQ (reference sequence). The CDR3 extends over 17 amino acids. The CDR3 here is CASSLLSAEDAGYEQYF. The DNA for the CDR3 is TGTGCCAGCAGCTTACTCTCAGCGGAGGACGCCGGCTACGAGCAGTACTTC.

This clonotype has a count of ten or more. The CDR3 region is CSAFAPGGYTF. The CDR3 DNA reads as TGCAGTGCTTTTGCCCCGGGTGGCTACACCTTC. The chain is built from TRBV20-1 and TRBJ1-2, with unresolved D. Trimming pared 5 bases from V and 7 bases from J, leaving 11 bases between. The CDR3 is 11 amino acids. The germline CDR1 and CDR2 sequences are DFQATT and SNEGSKA (reference sequence).

Worth noting for this clonotype: A single base separates this from a much larger clone, so it may be a read error. V and J are TRBV7-9 and TRBJ1-1, with TRBD1 matching over 7 bases. This CDR3 is 13 amino acids long. The germline V gene has CDR1 SEHNR and CDR2 FQNEAQ (reference sequence). The CDR3 DNA follows: TGTGTCAGCAGGGCAGGGGGACAGACTGAAGCTTTCTTT. Protein sequence: CVSRAGGQTEAFF.

Note on this clonotype: A read error may be the cause here, since a much bigger clone is one base away. CDR3 region: CARSSTGFEGYTF. The CDR3 DNA reads as TGTGCCCGTAGTAGCACAGGGTTTGAAGGCTACACCTTC. The chain links TRBV19 to TRBJ1-2, with a weak D call TRBD1 (6 bases). Per the germline V gene, CDR1 is LNHDA and CDR2 is SQIVND (reference sequence). The CDR3 runs to 13 residues. Full variable domain (rest looked up from reference TRBV19 and TRBJ1-2): DGGITQSPKYLFRKEGQNVTLSCEQNLNHDAMYWYRQDPGQGLRLIYYSQIVNDFQKGDIAEGYSVSREKKESFPLTVTSAQKNPTAFYLCARSSTGFEGYTFGSGTRLTVV.

This clonotype occurred many times. The chain carries TRBV7-2 and TRBJ2-3; D is uncertain. The germline gives CDR1 SGHTA, CDR2 FQGNSA. The V and J ends lost 3 bases and 0 bases respectively, with 7 bases between them. The CDR3 runs to 14 residues. CDR3 in amino acids: CASSFQGSTDTQYF. CDR3 coding DNA: TGTGCCAGCAGCTTCCAAGGGAGCACAGATACGCAGTATTTT.

J is TRBJ2-7 and V is TRBV7-2, with 7 bases aligning to TRBD2. V was clipped by 5 bases and J by 3 bases; unmatched bases: 7. Germline V gene data show CDR1 as SGHTA and CDR2 as FQGNSA. CDR3 length: 14 residues. The CDR3 reads CASSIGLGRYEQYF. For the CDR3, the DNA is TGTGCCAGCAGCATTGGACTAGGGCGCTACGAGCAGTACTTC.

This clonotype has a handful of counts. The chain couples TRBV29-1 to TRBJ2-2; D gene ambiguous. V dropped 7 bases and J dropped 0 bases, with 15 bases sitting between them. CDR3 size: 15 residues. Germline V gives CDR1 SQVTM, CDR2 ANQGSEA. For the CDR3, the DNA is TGCAGCGCCTATAAACCAGACACGAACACCGGGGAGCTGTTTTTT. Protein sequence: CSAYKPDTNTGELFF.

This clonotype was counted a few times. V gene TRBV19 combines with J gene TRBJ2-1; 7 bases are shared with TRBD2. Trimming took 6 bases from V and 9 from J; bases not matched to a gene: 14. The CDR3 is 15 residues long. CDR1 is LNHDA and CDR2 is SQIVND in the germline V gene (reference sequence). The CDR3 coding sequence is TGTGCCAGTAGAGAGGGTGGGAGGGCCCGCCGTGAGCAGTTCTTC. Its protein product is CASREGGRARREQFF.

There are many counts of this clonotype. The chain couples TRBV6-1 to TRBJ2-2; D unclear. Deletions cut 2 bases from V and 3 bases from J, with 10 bases between. The CDR3 contains 15 residues. Germline V gene lookup returns CDR1 MNHNS and CDR2 SASEGT. This CDR3 reads CASSEFRVDTGELFF. Here the CDR3 DNA reads TGTGCCAGCAGTGAATTTAGGGTGGACACCGGGGAGCTGTTTTTT.

CDR3 nucleotide sequence: TGCGCCAGCAAAGTGATTTGGGGCCTCACCTTTAGCAATCAGCCCCAGCATTTT. Protein sequence: CASKVIWGLTFSNQPQHF. The chain has TRBV10-1 and TRBJ1-5, with a possible D match to TRBD1 (5 bases). The length of the CDR3 is 18 residues. Germline assignment: CDR1 WNHNN and CDR2 SYGVQD (reference sequence). The V end was cut by 7 bases, the J end by 0 bases, with 22 bases between.

This clonotype was detected ten times or more. The chain joins TRBV2 to TRBJ1-4; unclear D gene. The CDR3 is 13 residues long. V lost 8 bases and J 8 bases, leaving 15 bases between the germline ends. The germline V gene has CDR1 SNHLY and CDR2 FYNNEI. CDR3 nucleotides: TGTGCCAGCGAGGCTAGGAGGATAGAAAAACTGTTTTTT. Its protein product is CASEARRIEKLFF.

This clonotype was counted ten times or more. The V call is TRBV7-9, the J call TRBJ1-1; D uncertain. The CDR3 length is 14 residues. Germline CDR1 SEHNR, CDR2 FQNEAQ (reference sequence). Trimming stripped 1 base from V and 7 bases from J, with 13 bases between. The CDR3 DNA is TGTGCCAGCAGCTTAGAACAGCCACCATTTGAAGCTTTCTTT. It specifies CASSLEQPPFEAFF. Full variable domain (outside the CDR3, taken from reference TRBV7-9 and TRBJ1-1): DTGVSQNPRHKITKRGQNVTFRCDPISEHNRLYWYRQTLGQGPEFLTYFQNEAQLEKSRLLSDRFSAERPKGSFSTLEIQRTEQGDSAMYLCASSLEQPPFEAFFGQGTRLTVV.

In this sample, this clonotype turned up a few times. The J gene is TRBJ2-3, the V gene TRBV6-5, with D hard to call. The CDR3 spans 14 residues. Germline V gene data show CDR1 as MNHEY and CDR2 as SVGAGI. V lost 2 bases to trimming and J lost 0 bases, with 6 bases between them. Here the CDR3 DNA reads TGTGCCAGCAGTTACGACTTCAGCACAGATACGCAGTATTTT. Its protein product is CASSYDFSTDTQYF.